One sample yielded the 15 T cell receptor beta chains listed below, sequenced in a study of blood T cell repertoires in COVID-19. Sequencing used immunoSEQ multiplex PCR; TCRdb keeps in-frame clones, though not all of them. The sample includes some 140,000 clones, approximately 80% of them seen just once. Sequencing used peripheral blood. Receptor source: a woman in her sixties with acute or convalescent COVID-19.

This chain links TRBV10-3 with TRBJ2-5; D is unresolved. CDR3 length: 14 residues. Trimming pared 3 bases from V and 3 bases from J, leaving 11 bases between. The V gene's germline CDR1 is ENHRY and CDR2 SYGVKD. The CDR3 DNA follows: TGTGCCATCAGTGATACCGACTCAAAAGAGACCCAGTACTTC. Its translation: CAISDTDSKETQYF.

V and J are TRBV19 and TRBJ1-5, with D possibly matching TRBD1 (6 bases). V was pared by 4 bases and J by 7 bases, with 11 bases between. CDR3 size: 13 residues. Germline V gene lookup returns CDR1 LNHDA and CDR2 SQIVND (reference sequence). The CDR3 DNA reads TGTGCCAGTAGTACGCAGGGGTGGCAGCCCCAGCATTTT. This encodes CASSTQGWQPQHF. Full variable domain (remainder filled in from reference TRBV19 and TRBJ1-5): DGGITQSPKYLFRKEGQNVTLSCEQNLNHDAMYWYRQDPGQGLRLIYYSQIVNDFQKGDIAEGYSVSREKKESFPLTVTSAQKNPTAFYLCASSTQGWQPQHFGDGTRLSIL.

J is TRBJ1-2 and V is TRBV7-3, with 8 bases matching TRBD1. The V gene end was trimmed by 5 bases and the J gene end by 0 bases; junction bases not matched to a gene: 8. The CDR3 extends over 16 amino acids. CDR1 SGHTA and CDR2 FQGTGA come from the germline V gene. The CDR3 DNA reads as TGTGCCAGCAGCGAGACTCCAGGGGGCGCTAACTATGGCTACACCTTC. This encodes CASSETPGGANYGYTF.

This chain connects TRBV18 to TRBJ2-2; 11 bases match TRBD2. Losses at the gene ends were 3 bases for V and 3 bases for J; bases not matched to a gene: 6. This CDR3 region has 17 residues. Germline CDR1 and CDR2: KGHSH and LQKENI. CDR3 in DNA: TGTGCCAGCTCACCCCAGACTAGCGGGGTGGACACCGGGGAGCTGTTTTTT. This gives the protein CASSPQTSGVDTGELFF.

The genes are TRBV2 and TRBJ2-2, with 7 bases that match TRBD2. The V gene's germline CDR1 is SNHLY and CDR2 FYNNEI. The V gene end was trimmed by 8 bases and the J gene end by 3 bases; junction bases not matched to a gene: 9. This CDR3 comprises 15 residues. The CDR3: CASGRDYSYTGELFF. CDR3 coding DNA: TGTGCCAGCGGCCGGGACTACTCTTACACCGGGGAGCTGTTTTTT.

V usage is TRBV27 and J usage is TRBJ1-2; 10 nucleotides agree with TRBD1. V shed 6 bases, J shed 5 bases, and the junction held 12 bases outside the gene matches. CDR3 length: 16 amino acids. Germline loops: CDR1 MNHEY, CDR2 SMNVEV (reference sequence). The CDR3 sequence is CASRVVGQGPFYGYTF. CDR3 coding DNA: TGTGCCAGCAGAGTCGTGGGACAGGGGCCTTTTTATGGCTACACCTTC.

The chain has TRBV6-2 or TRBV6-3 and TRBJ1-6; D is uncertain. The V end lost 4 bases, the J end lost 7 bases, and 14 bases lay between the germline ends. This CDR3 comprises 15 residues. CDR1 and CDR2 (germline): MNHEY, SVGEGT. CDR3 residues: CASSFAQSMNSPLHF. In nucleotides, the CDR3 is TGTGCCAGCAGTTTTGCACAGTCGATGAATTCACCCCTCCACTTT.

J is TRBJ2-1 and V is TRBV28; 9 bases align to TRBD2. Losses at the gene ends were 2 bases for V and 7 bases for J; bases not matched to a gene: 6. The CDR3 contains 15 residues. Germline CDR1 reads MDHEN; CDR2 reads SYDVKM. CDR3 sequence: CASSLGASGENEQFF. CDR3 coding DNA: TGTGCCAGCAGTTTAGGAGCTAGCGGGGAAAATGAGCAGTTCTTC.

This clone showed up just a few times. The DNA of the CDR3 is TGTGCCAGCAGCCCGCCGACCGGGACAGGGGGGGTAGTGGAGCAGTACTTC. Its translation: CASSPPTGTGGVVEQYF. The gene calls are TRBV7-9 and TRBJ2-7, with 11 bases aligning to TRBD1. This CDR3 is built from 17 residues. V trimming: 5 bases; J trimming: 7 bases; junction bases outside the gene matches: 16. The germline CDR1 and CDR2 sequences are SEHNR and FQNEAQ (reference sequence).

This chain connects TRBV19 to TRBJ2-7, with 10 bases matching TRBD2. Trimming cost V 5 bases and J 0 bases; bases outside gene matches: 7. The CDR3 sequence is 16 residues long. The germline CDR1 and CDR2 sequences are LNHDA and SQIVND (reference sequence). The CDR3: CASSVLAGDLSYEQYF. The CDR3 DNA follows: TGTGCCAGTAGTGTTCTAGCGGGGGACCTCTCCTACGAGCAGTACTTC.

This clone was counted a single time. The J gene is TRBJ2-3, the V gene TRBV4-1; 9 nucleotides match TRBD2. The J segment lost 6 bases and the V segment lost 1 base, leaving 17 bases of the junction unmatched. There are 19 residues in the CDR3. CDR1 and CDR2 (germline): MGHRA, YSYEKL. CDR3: CASSQGWVYAGGLPDTQYF. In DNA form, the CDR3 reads TGCGCCAGCAGCCAAGGATGGGTTTATGCGGGGGGGCTTCCCGATACGCAGTATTTT.

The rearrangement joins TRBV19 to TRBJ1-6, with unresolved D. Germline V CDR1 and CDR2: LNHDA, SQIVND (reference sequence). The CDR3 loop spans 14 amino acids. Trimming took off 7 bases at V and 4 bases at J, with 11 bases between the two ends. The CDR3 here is CASNPGFYNSPLHF. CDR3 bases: TGTGCCAGTAACCCGGGATTTTATAATTCACCCCTCCACTTT.

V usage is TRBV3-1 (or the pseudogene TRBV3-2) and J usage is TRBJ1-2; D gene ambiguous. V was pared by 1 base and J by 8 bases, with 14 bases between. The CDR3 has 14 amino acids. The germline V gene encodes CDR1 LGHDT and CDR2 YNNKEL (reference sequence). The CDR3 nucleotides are TGTGCCAGCAGCCAAGGTATCATCGGGGAGGGCTACACCTTC. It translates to CASSQGIIGEGYTF.

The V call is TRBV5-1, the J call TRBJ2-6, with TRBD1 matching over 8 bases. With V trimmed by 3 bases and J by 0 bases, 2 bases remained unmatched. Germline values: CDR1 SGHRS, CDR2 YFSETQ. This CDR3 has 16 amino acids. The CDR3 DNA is TGCGCCAGCAGCTGGACAGGGACCTCTGGGGCCAACGTCCTGACTTTC. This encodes CASSWTGTSGANVLTF.

CDR3 sequence reads: CASSIRLEVDTQYF. The CDR3 coding sequence is TGTGCCAGTAGTATACGGCTAGAGGTAGATACGCAGTATTTT. The chain couples TRBV19 to TRBJ2-3; D unresolved. Trimming cost V 2 bases and J 5 bases, with 11 bases left between them. The CDR3 has 14 amino acids. Per the germline V gene, CDR1 is LNHDA and CDR2 is SQIVND (reference sequence).